This TCR beta chain was documented in a study of T cell responses to AZD1222 COVID-19 vaccine. J gave up 2 bases and V 2 bases, and 3 bases lay outside the gene matches. Germline-derived CDR1 and CDR2 are MNHEY and SVGAGI. The CDR3 is made up of 15 amino acids. General study points: Distributed over spike, vaccine-associated CD4 TCRs predominated at 160-218 and 743-854. Donor demographics were predominantly white British with a female majority; clonal diversity may be underestimated.

TCRdb's table, derived via immunoSEQ multiplex PCR, lists solely in-frame clones and lacks some. The table lists tens of thousands of clones, about four fifths of them singletons. On this clone itself: The antigen remains unidentified.

The TCR sequence derives from an adult who received the AZD1222 COVID-19 vaccine. This sequence joins TRBV6-5 and TRBJ2-7; 10 nucleotides agree with TRBD2. The starting material was peripheral blood, obtained 28 days after the second AZD1222 dose. CDR3 in DNA: TGTGCCAGCAGTTACGGACTAGCGGCCACCTACGAGCAGTACTTC. Residues: CASSYGLAATYEQYF.